These T cell receptor beta chains were read from a single sample in a study of control samples from healthy donors and cancer patients. Sequenced by immunoSEQ multiplex PCR; TCRdb stores in-frame clones only, minus some. The repertoire has 150,000 to 200,000 clones, about 90% of them found once; the top ten carry around 1.4%. The sample taken for sequencing was blood. The receptor set was obtained from a woman aged 45-59 years in good health. The conserved cysteine and the conserved F or W are not part of the CDR3 here. D genes are given only for firm matches. Size is omitted from some rows. Given values are once, few, many or a class for expanded clones.

j_gene: TRBJ1-1; v_gene: TRBV6-6; abundance: -; d_gene: -; CDR3aa: ASSPTRAEAF
j_gene: TRBJ2-2; v_gene: TRBV9; abundance: -; d_gene: -; CDR3aa: ASSTGLLSDAGELF
j_gene: TRBJ1-1; v_gene: TRBV7-9; abundance: -; d_gene: -; CDR3aa: ASSFAAVLMNTEAF
j_gene: TRBJ1-2; v_gene: TRBV18; abundance: -; d_gene: -; CDR3aa: ASSPPVTEGYT
j_gene: TRBJ1-2; v_gene: TRBV24-1; abundance: -; d_gene: -; CDR3aa: ATSDPRQPLPT
j_gene: TRBJ1-2; v_gene: TRBV7-3; abundance: -; d_gene: -; CDR3aa: ASSSQSGGYT
j_gene: TRBJ2-3; v_gene: TRBV27; abundance: -; d_gene: -; CDR3aa: ASTLQGMGTDTQY
j_gene: TRBJ2-1; v_gene: TRBV9; abundance: -; d_gene: -; CDR3aa: ASSAGGLYQF
j_gene: TRBJ1-5; v_gene: TRBV6-1; abundance: once; d_gene: -; CDR3aa: ASSETWDQPQH
j_gene: TRBJ1-4; v_gene: TRBV19; abundance: -; d_gene: -; CDR3aa: ASRRGLDHEKLF
j_gene: TRBJ2-7; v_gene: TRBV5-1; abundance: -; d_gene: TRBD2; CDR3aa: ASSLGQRGLAGAYEQY
j_gene: TRBJ2-5; v_gene: TRBV14; abundance: few; d_gene: -; CDR3aa: ASSQVFGPIETQY
j_gene: TRBJ2-3; v_gene: TRBV5-8; abundance: -; d_gene: -; CDR3aa: ASSLGVPLSTDTQY
j_gene: TRBJ1-1; v_gene: TRBV5-1; abundance: -; d_gene: -; CDR3aa: ASSGRSTPGEAEAF
j_gene: TRBJ2-7; v_gene: TRBV5-8; abundance: -; d_gene: -; CDR3aa: ASSLGVQPRHYEQY
j_gene: TRBJ2-1; v_gene: TRBV9; abundance: once; d_gene: -; CDR3aa: ASSVGARDQPHRWDFYNEQF
j_gene: TRBJ2-7; v_gene: TRBV6-5; abundance: -; d_gene: -; CDR3aa: ASSRPGRSYEQY
j_gene: TRBJ1-4; v_gene: TRBV3-1/TRBV3-2; abundance: -; d_gene: -; CDR3aa: ASSADATNEKLF
j_gene: TRBJ2-5; v_gene: TRBV4-3; abundance: many; d_gene: TRBD1; CDR3aa: ASSQVDRALETQY
j_gene: TRBJ2-1; v_gene: TRBV7-3; abundance: -; d_gene: -; CDR3aa: ASSLKGSGVVEQF
j_gene: TRBJ1-3; v_gene: TRBV6-5; abundance: -; d_gene: -; CDR3aa: ASSYSVGGNTIY
j_gene: TRBJ2-7; v_gene: TRBV5-1; abundance: -; d_gene: -; CDR3aa: ASSSNRAAEQY
j_gene: TRBJ2-3; v_gene: TRBV5-1; abundance: few; d_gene: -; CDR3aa: ASSGPGTDTQY
j_gene: TRBJ1-1; v_gene: TRBV29-1; abundance: -; d_gene: -; CDR3aa: SVVPFGSPMNTEAF
j_gene: TRBJ2-2; v_gene: TRBV6-2/TRBV6-3; abundance: -; d_gene: -; CDR3aa: ASSYFGLNTGELF
j_gene: TRBJ1-2; v_gene: TRBV7-9; abundance: few; d_gene: -; CDR3aa: ASSLDGFYGYT
j_gene: TRBJ2-3; v_gene: TRBV5-1; abundance: -; d_gene: TRBD1; CDR3aa: ASSYDRVDTQY
j_gene: TRBJ1-1; v_gene: TRBV3-1/TRBV3-2; abundance: -; d_gene: -; CDR3aa: ASSRGVAGNTEAF
j_gene: TRBJ1-1; v_gene: TRBV28; abundance: -; d_gene: TRBD1; CDR3aa: ASVEQGFSEAF